The clone carrying this TCR beta chain appeared once. This record belongs to a study of blood T cell repertoires in COVID-19. The CDR3 contains 13 residues. The germline gives CDR1 SQVTM, CDR2 ANQGSEA. V gave up 4 bases and J gave up 4 bases; unmatched junction bases: 1. Libraries were prepared by immunoSEQ multiplex PCR; TCRdb keeps only in-frame clonotypes and omits some of them. The table lists about 24,000 clones, roughly four fifths of them singletons. The J gene is TRBJ2-1, the V gene TRBV29-1; 10 bases are a match to TRBD1. Sequencing was carried out using peripheral blood. The TCR comes from a woman in her 70s with COVID-19, enrolled during active disease. This CDR3 reads CSVGGQGYNEQFF. CDR3 in DNA: TGCAGCGTTGGGGGACAGGGGTACAATGAGCAGTTCTTC.